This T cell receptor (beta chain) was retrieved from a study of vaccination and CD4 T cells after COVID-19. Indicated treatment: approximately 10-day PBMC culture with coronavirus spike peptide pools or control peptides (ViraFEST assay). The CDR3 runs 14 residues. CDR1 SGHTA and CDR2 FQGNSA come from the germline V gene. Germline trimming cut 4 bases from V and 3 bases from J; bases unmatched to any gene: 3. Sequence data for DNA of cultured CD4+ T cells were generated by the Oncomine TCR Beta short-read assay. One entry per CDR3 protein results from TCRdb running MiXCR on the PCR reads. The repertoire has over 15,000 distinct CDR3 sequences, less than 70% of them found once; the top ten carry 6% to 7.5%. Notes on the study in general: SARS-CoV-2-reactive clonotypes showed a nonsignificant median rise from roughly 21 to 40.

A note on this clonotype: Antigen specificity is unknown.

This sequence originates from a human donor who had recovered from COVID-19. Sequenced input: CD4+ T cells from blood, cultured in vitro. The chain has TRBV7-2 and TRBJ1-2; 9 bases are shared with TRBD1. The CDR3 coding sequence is TGTGCCAGCAGCTGGACAGGGGTGGACTATGGCTACACCTTC. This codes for CASSWTGVDYGYTF.